Listed here are 30 T cell receptor beta chains from one sample, sequenced in a study of shared clonotypes between healthy human individuals. Only in-frame clones appear in the TCRdb table, and some are missing; sequencing was by immunoSEQ multiplex PCR. The table records 2 million to 2.5 million clones, about 90% of them present only once. The sequencing sample was made of naive CD4+ T cells from PBMCs. Subset denoted: CD45RA+ positively selected. All receptors come from a young man in good health. Some clones in this sample may be carry-over from other donors' samples.

The CDR3 sequence is CASSPNGGPGEKLFF. The CDR3 region has the DNA TGTGCCAGCTCACCAAACGGGGGGCCTGGGGAAAAACTGTTTTTT. This rearrangement joins TRBV18 to TRBJ1-4; D may be TRBD1 (6 bases). This CDR3 comprises 15 residues. The V and J ends lost 2 bases and 8 bases respectively, with 15 bases between them. Germline V CDR1 and CDR2: KGHSH, LQKENI.

The J gene is TRBJ2-4, the V gene TRBV7-2; the D is unclear. The germline CDR1 and CDR2 sequences are SGHTA and FQGNSA. The V and J ends lost 1 base and 4 bases respectively, with 14 bases between them. The CDR3 runs to 16 residues. The DNA for the CDR3 is TGTGCCAGCAGCTTAGGTGGAGCCGCAACAAAAAACATTCAGTACTTC. This translates into CASSLGGAATKNIQYF.

The rearrangement links TRBV2 to TRBJ2-2; D remains ambiguous. V was clipped by 3 bases and J by 4 bases, with 9 bases between them. This CDR3 contains 14 residues. Germline CDR1 and CDR2: SNHLY and FYNNEI. Here the CDR3 reads CASSDGRFTGELFF. The CDR3 nucleotides are TGTGCCAGCAGTGATGGTCGGTTCACCGGGGAGCTGTTTTTT.

The chain employs TRBV19 and TRBJ1-4; possible D gene TRBD1, 5 bases. V dropped 3 bases and J dropped 8 bases, with 13 bases sitting between them. CDR1 LNHDA and CDR2 SQIVND come from the germline V gene (reference sequence). The CDR3 totals 14 residues. This CDR3 is CASSIINRPEKLFF. The CDR3 nucleotides are TGTGCCAGTAGTATCATAAACAGGCCAGAAAAACTGTTTTTT.

This chain connects TRBV9 to TRBJ2-2, with 11 bases matching TRBD1. Per the germline V gene, CDR1 is SGDLS and CDR2 is YYNGEE. J gave up 6 bases and V 0 bases, and 1 base lay outside the gene matches. This CDR3 contains 15 residues. Here the CDR3 reads CASSVVGQGAGELFF. The CDR3 coding sequence is TGTGCCAGCAGCGTAGTGGGACAGGGGGCCGGGGAGCTGTTTTTT.

This clone has only one observation. The chain has TRBV28 and TRBJ1-4; D possibly corresponds to TRBD1 (6 bases). The V gene lost 0 bases and the J gene lost 5 bases, with 13 bases spanning the gap. Germline V lookup: CDR1 MDHEN, CDR2 SYDVKM. CDR3 length equals 16 residues. CDR3: CASSLWGRTVNEKLFF. For the CDR3, the DNA is TGTGCCAGCAGTTTATGGGGTCGGACAGTAAATGAAAAACTGTTTTTT.

This clone occurred once. The chain combines TRBV7-3 with TRBJ2-5; D possibly corresponds to TRBD1 (7 bases). CDR3 length equals 13 residues. Looked up from germline, CDR1 is SGHTA and CDR2 is FQGTGA. V dropped 5 bases and J dropped 2 bases, with 9 bases sitting between them. The CDR3 loop reads CASSAGQQETQYF. The CDR3 coding sequence is TGTGCCAGCAGCGCGGGACAGCAAGAGACCCAGTACTTC.

The chain uses TRBV2 and TRBJ2-5; D is perhaps TRBD2 (5 bases). Germline V CDR1 and CDR2: SNHLY, FYNNEI. The CDR3 has 16 residues. The ends were cut back, 6 bases at V and 1 base at J, with 18 bases in the middle. The chain's CDR3 is CASRTLLGRVQETQYF. DNA of the CDR3: TGTGCCAGCAGGACACTACTAGGGCGGGTCCAAGAGACCCAGTACTTC. Full variable domain (remainder filled in from reference TRBV2 and TRBJ2-5): EPEVTQTPSHQVTQMGQEVILRCVPISNHLYFYWYRQILGQKVEFLVSFYNNEISEKSEIFDDQFSVERPDGSNFTLKIRSTKLEDSAMYFCASRTLLGRVQETQYFGPGTRLLVL.

The V call is TRBV7-2, the J call TRBJ2-1, with no clear D. V was clipped by 3 bases and J by 8 bases, with 23 bases between them. CDR1 and CDR2 (germline): SGHTA, FQGNSA. The CDR3 has 17 residues. This CDR3 is CASSFSSSPLVNYEQFF. The CDR3 DNA follows: TGTGCCAGCAGCTTCTCTAGTTCCCCCCTCGTCAATTATGAGCAGTTCTTC.

This sequence joins TRBV7-2 and TRBJ1-2, with D possibly TRBD1 on 6 matching bases. The V end was cut by 5 bases, the J end by 8 bases, with 15 bases between. The CDR3 extends over 13 amino acids. Germline CDR1 SGHTA, CDR2 FQGNSA. The CDR3 protein is CASSINRVQGYTF. The CDR3 DNA sequence: TGTGCCAGCAGCATCAACAGGGTCCAGGGCTACACCTTC.

Notes on this clone: One end of the junction fails to match germline, which may point to a read error. The J gene is TRBJ1-2, the V gene TRBV28; perhaps TRBD1 as D (6 bases). Germline V gives CDR1 MDHEN, CDR2 SYDVKM. This CDR3 comprises 13 residues. The CDR3 sequence is CASSLSSQGFVVF. Written as DNA, the CDR3 is TGTGCCAGCAGTTTATCCTCACAGGGTTTCGTGGTGTTC.

The CDR3 sequence is CASSEGRQGTYEQYF. The CDR3 DNA reads TGCGCCAGCAGTGAGGGGCGACAGGGTACGTACGAGCAGTACTTC. This chain joins TRBV10-1 and TRBJ2-7; 7 bases agree with TRBD1. V lost 2 bases, J lost 4 bases, and 8 bases stayed unmatched. The CDR3 runs to 15 residues. The germline gives CDR1 WNHNN, CDR2 SYGVQD (reference sequence).

The sample holds one count of this clone. J is TRBJ2-2 and V is TRBV5-1; 10 positions agree with TRBD2. This CDR3 region has 16 residues. CDR1 and CDR2 from the germline V gene are SGHRS and YFSETQ. The V segment lost 5 bases and the J segment 7 bases; nucleotides outside the gene matches: 11. The DNA of the CDR3 is TGCGCCAGCAGAGCGGCTAGCGGGGGCCACGGCGGGGAGCTGTTTTTT. This gives the protein CASRAASGGHGGELFF.

V gene TRBV18 combines with J gene TRBJ1-1; the D gene is possibly TRBD1 (5 bases). Germline lookup yields CDR1 KGHSH and CDR2 LQKENI. The CDR3 spans 16 residues. Trimming took 3 bases from V and 3 from J, leaving 17 bases between them. CDR3 nucleotides: TGTGCCAGCTCACCGCAAAAGGGACTGAAGGACACTGAAGCTTTCTTT. It encodes CASSPQKGLKDTEAFF.

The chain employs TRBV27 and TRBJ2-5; no clear D gene. The V gene's germline CDR1 is MNHEY and CDR2 SMNVEV (reference sequence). This CDR3 has 12 amino acids. Trimming removed 5 bases from V and 1 base from J, with 5 bases in between. CDR3 in amino acids: CASSPSQETQYF. In nucleotides, the CDR3 is TGTGCCAGCAGTCCCTCCCAAGAGACCCAGTACTTC.

About this clone: This sample includes further DNA sequences coding for the same CDR3. The chain couples TRBV6-1 to TRBJ1-2; no reliable D call. The CDR3 contains 13 residues. V shed 2 bases and J shed 4 bases, with 8 bases lying between them. Germline CDR1 is MNHNS and CDR2 is SASEGT. The CDR3 loop reads CASSESFSYGYTF. DNA of the CDR3: TGTGCCAGCAGTGAAAGCTTCAGCTATGGCTACACCTTC.

This clone was picked up one time. The V and J genes are TRBV19 and TRBJ1-4, with TRBD1 as a possible D gene (6 bases). Germline V gene sequence: CDR1 LNHDA, CDR2 SQIVND (reference sequence). This CDR3 has 15 amino acids. Trimming stripped 5 bases from V and 4 bases from J, with 14 bases between. In nucleotides, the CDR3 is TGTGCCAGTAGTGCCCAACAGGGATATAATGAAAAACTGTTTTTT. Residues: CASSAQQGYNEKLFF.

V and J are TRBV7-9 and TRBJ1-2, with 7 bases fitting TRBD1. Germline V gene lookup returns CDR1 SEHNR and CDR2 FQNEAQ (reference sequence). The J segment lost 4 bases and the V segment lost 4 bases, leaving 9 bases of the junction unmatched. The CDR3 runs 15 residues. The DNA of the CDR3 is TGTGCCAGCAGCTCCTCCCCGACAGGGACCTATGGCTACACCTTC. It translates to CASSSSPTGTYGYTF.

J is TRBJ2-3 and V is TRBV27; 8 positions match TRBD2. The CDR3 sequence is 17 residues long. V gave up 4 bases and J gave up 4 bases; unmatched junction bases: 13. Germline V gives CDR1 MNHEY, CDR2 SMNVEV (reference sequence). In nucleotides, the CDR3 is TGTGCCAGCAGTTCGCACGGCAGCGGGAGAGTAGCAGATACGCAGTATTTT. Amino acids: CASSSHGSGRVADTQYF.

This chain connects TRBV28 to TRBJ2-2; possible D gene TRBD1, 6 bases. The ends were cut back, 3 bases at V and 1 base at J, with 9 bases in the middle. This CDR3 is 15 amino acids long. Germline assignment: CDR1 MDHEN and CDR2 SYDVKM. CDR3 sequence: CASSFGGGNTGELFF. In DNA, the CDR3 is TGTGCCAGCAGTTTTGGGGGCGGGAACACCGGGGAGCTGTTTTTT.

The chain links TRBV27 to TRBJ2-2, with 9 bases matching TRBD1. The V and J ends lost 1 base and 5 bases, in that order; junction bases with no gene match: 5. The CDR3 is 16 amino acids. The germline gives CDR1 MNHEY, CDR2 SMNVEV (reference sequence). The CDR3 region is CASSLWTGVGTGELFF. DNA of the CDR3: TGTGCCAGCAGTTTATGGACAGGGGTGGGGACCGGGGAGCTGTTTTTT.

This sequence joins TRBV5-6 and TRBJ2-7; the D gene is possibly TRBD1 (7 bases). Trimming left V 3 bases short and J 4 bases short, with 14 bases between. The germline V gene encodes CDR1 SGHDT and CDR2 YYEEEE. The CDR3 totals 14 residues. In nucleotides, the CDR3 is TGTGCCAGCAGCTCAGGAGGGGGCCGGTACGAGCAGTACTTC. Protein: CASSSGGGRYEQYF.

The V call is TRBV7-9, the J call TRBJ2-3; TRBD2 matches at 7 bases. Germline loops: CDR1 SEHNR, CDR2 FQNEAQ (reference sequence). CDR3 length: 15 amino acids. V lost 5 bases, J lost 1 base, and 6 bases stayed unmatched. Here the CDR3 DNA reads TGTGCCAGCAGCCAAATGGGGGGGGGCACAGATACGCAGTATTTT. This sequence encodes CASSQMGGGTDTQYF.

The V call is TRBV5-1, the J call TRBJ1-2; 7 positions match TRBD1. This CDR3 is 14 amino acids long. V was pared by 4 bases and J by 5 bases, with 8 bases of the junction left unmatched. Germline values: CDR1 SGHRS, CDR2 YFSETQ. DNA for the CDR3: TGCGCCAGCAGCACGACCAGGGGGAGGTATGGCTACACCTTC. It codes for CASSTTRGRYGYTF.

The chain is built from TRBV28 and TRBJ1-5, with D possibly being TRBD1 (5 bases). This CDR3 has 14 residues. Trimming shortened V by 4 bases and J by 7 bases, and 14 bases separated the two germline ends. Germline CDR1 reads MDHEN; CDR2 reads SYDVKM. Here the CDR3 DNA reads TGTGCCAGCAGTTCGGAAGGGGCGAGACAGCCCCAGCATTTT. This encodes CASSSEGARQPQHF. The full variable domain, with the rest looked up from reference TRBV28 and TRBJ1-5, is DVKVTQSSRYLVKRTGEKVFLECVQDMDHENMFWYRQDPGLGLRLIYFSYDVKMKEKGDIPEGYSVSREKKERFSLILESASTNQTSMYLCASSSEGARQPQHFGDGTRLSIL.

The chain uses TRBV27 and TRBJ2-7, with TRBD1 as a possible D gene (6 bases). The germline gives CDR1 MNHEY, CDR2 SMNVEV (reference sequence). Between the trimmed V and J ends, which lost 4 bases and 3 bases, there was a span of 16 bases. The CDR3 is 15 amino acids. The CDR3 reads CASSSYGTIGYEQYF. CDR3 sequence (DNA): TGTGCCAGCAGTTCGTACGGGACAATCGGCTACGAGCAGTACTTC.

J is TRBJ2-7 and V is TRBV7-2; possible D gene TRBD2, 5 bases. CDR1 is SGHTA and CDR2 is FQGNSA in the germline V gene. The V end was cut by 2 bases, the J end by 0 bases, with 11 bases between. The CDR3 totals 15 residues. As DNA, the CDR3 is TGTGCCAGCAGCTTAAGGACTTCTAGCTCCTACGAGCAGTACTTC. Its protein is CASSLRTSSSYEQYF.

V gene TRBV25-1 combines with J gene TRBJ2-2, with D possibly being TRBD1 or TRBD2 (6 bases each). V lost 8 bases and J lost 3, with 16 bases in between. Per the germline V gene, CDR1 is MGHDK and CDR2 is SYGVNS. The CDR3 covers 15 residues. CDR3 DNA sequence: TGTGCCAGCGGAGGGACATTTTCTTACACCGGGGAGCTGTTTTTT. Amino acids: CASGGTFSYTGELFF.

CDR3 DNA sequence: TGCACCAGCAGCCAAGAGTCGGGCTACAATGAGCAGTTCTTC. Translating it yields CTSSQESGYNEQFF. V is TRBV1 and J is TRBJ2-1; the D call TRBD2 from the table was never checked on the DNA. TRBV1 counts as a pseudogene. The length of the CDR3 is 14 residues.

The chain links TRBV7-3 to TRBJ1-3, with a possible D match to TRBD1 (6 bases). V lost 5 bases and J lost 4, with 15 bases in between. The CDR3 totals 15 residues. In germline, CDR1 is SGHTA, CDR2 FQGTGA. The CDR3 DNA reads as TGTGCCAGCAGCAATATACAGGGTTTGGGAAACACCATATATTTT. Amino acids: CASSNIQGLGNTIYF.